This T cell receptor (beta chain) was captured in a study of identical twins. Study-level findings and limits: With beta out-of-frame sequences, excess sharing by twins was weaker. It was cross-sectional statistical analysis, not following the same donors, that the conclusions relied on.

A note on this clonotype: Its antigen remains unknown.

CDR1 SNHLY and CDR2 FYNNEI come from the germline V gene. The trim removed 4 bases at V and 3 bases at J, leaving 12 bases unmatched. CDR3 length: 17 residues. Through template switching, a universal primer site was introduced, and the cDNA contained unique molecular identifiers. TCRdb re-called the 5' RACE reads with MiXCR, one entry per CDR3 protein. The table shows about 220,000 distinct CDR3 sequences, with 6% to 8.5% occurring only once. The same sample was also used in a study of yellow fever vaccine responses in identical twins.

The chain employs TRBV2 and TRBJ2-3; 8 bases align to TRBD2. This clonotype originated in a woman under 30 in good health. The sequencing sample was made of CD8+ T cells sorted from blood. The CDR3 DNA reads TGTGCCAGCAGTGTGCGGAAAGGCGGGAGGTCTACAGATACGCAGTATTTT. Translating gives CASSVRKGGRSTDTQYF.